This T cell receptor beta chain was sequenced during a study of blood T cell repertoires in COVID-19. Study details: COVID-19 samples, acute and convalescent, were from the United States, Italy and Spain. PBMCs, B-cell-depleted T cells, or T cells provided the cDNA or gDNA that made up the material.

V lost 7 bases, J lost 6 bases, and 9 bases stayed unmatched. This CDR3 contains 13 residues. Methods used by the authors: Estimates of nucleated cell counts were drawn from the amplification of reference gene primers. Produced via immunoSEQ multiplex PCR; TCRdb's table is partial and in-frame only. Clonal size and the V and J genes are those of that table, whereas D and trimming came from the DNA. The sample has over 250,000 clones, 88% seen once. The TCR originated in a woman between 25 and 40 years old with acute or convalescent COVID-19. The material sequenced was peripheral blood. The chain recombines TRBV12-3 or TRBV12-4 with TRBJ2-7; 7 bases are a match to TRBD2. CDR3 region: CASTLAGVIEQYF. In DNA, the CDR3 is TGTGCCAGCACCCTGGCGGGAGTCATCGAGCAGTACTTC.